This is a list of T cell receptor beta chains from one sample in a study of T cell responses to AZD1222 COVID-19 vaccine. The repertoire was sequenced with immunoSEQ multiplex PCR; TCRdb's copy has only in-frame clones and lacks some. This table holds approximately 90,000 clones, approximately 89% found once. Sequenced material: peripheral blood, taken 28 days after the second AZD1222 dose. The receptors stem from an adult who received the AZD1222 COVID-19 vaccine. Both conserved end residues are part of each CDR3. Each record gives: J gene, D gene, clone size, V gene, CDR3 DNA, CDR3 protein. A D gene is named only where the DNA matches it firmly. Part of the rows lack a size; the others show once, few, many or a class for expanded clones.

TRBJ1-1	.	.	TRBV18	TGTGCCAGCTCACAACAGGGCTGGGGCACTGAAGCTTTCTTT	CASSQQGWGTEAFF
TRBJ2-3	.	.	TRBV30	TGTGCCTGGAGTGTACTCGGGGCACGCACAGATACGCAGTATTTT	CAWSVLGARTDTQYF
TRBJ1-1	.	once	TRBV5-5	TGTGCCAGCAGCTTGGCAGGGAACACTGAAGCTTTCTTT	CASSLAGNTEAFF
TRBJ1-2	.	.	TRBV6-5	TGTGCCAGCGATCAAGACGGGCTCTATGGCTACACCTTC	CASDQDGLYGYTF
TRBJ2-2	.	.	TRBV19	TGTGCCAGTAGTATAGTCGCTGGTGGGGAGCTGTTTTTT	CASSIVAGGELFF
TRBJ1-2	.	.	TRBV9	TGTGCCAGCAGCGCCCCTGGGGGCGACTATGGCTACACCTTC	CASSAPGGDYGYTF
TRBJ2-7	TRBD1	once	TRBV7-2	TGTGCCAGCACCGCGGGCGGGCAGGGGGCAAGGGAGCAGTACTTC	CASTAGGQGAREQYF
TRBJ1-1	TRBD1	.	TRBV2	TGTGCCAGCAGTATACAGGGGACTGAAGCTTTCTTT	CASSIQGTEAFF
TRBJ2-2	TRBD2	few	TRBV7-2	TGTGCCAGCATCATCCGGGAGGGGACCGGGGAGCTGTTTTTT	CASIIREGTGELFF
TRBJ1-2	TRBD1	.	TRBV5-4	TGTGCCAGCAGCTTGGAGCTCCTACAGGGGGCTTTATATGGCTACACCTTC	CASSLELLQGALYGYTF